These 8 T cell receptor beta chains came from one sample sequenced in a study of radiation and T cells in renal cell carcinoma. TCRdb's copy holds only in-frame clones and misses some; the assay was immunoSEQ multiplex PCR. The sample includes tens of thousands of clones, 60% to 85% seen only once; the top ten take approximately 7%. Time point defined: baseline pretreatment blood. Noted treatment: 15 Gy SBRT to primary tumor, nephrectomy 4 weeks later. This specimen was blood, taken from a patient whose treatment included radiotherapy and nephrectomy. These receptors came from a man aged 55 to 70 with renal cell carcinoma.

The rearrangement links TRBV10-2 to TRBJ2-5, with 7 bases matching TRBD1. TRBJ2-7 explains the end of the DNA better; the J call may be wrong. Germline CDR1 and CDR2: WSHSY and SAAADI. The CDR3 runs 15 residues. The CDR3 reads CASSEYGTERYEQYF. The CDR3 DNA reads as TGCGCCAGCAGTGAGTACGGGACAGAACGCTACGAGCAGTACTTC.

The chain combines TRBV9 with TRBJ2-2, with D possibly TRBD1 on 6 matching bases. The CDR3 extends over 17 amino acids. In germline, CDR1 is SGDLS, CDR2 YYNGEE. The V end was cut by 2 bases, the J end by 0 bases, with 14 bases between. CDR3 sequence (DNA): TGTGCCAGCAGCGTCAGGTTTGGACAGACGAACACCGGGGAGCTGTTTTTT. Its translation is CASSVRFGQTNTGELFF. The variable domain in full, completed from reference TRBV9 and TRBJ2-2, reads DSGVTQTPKHLITATGQRVTLRCSPRSGDLSVYWYQQSLDQGLQFLIQYYNGEERAKGNILERFSAQQFPDLHSELNLSSLELGDSALYFCASSVRFGQTNTGELFFGEGSRLTVL.

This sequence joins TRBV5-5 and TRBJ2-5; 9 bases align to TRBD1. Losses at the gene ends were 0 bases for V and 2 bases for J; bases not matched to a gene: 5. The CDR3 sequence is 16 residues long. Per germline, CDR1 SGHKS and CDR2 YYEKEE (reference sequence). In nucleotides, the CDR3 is TGTGCCAGCAGCTTGGACAGGGGGCGGTGGCAAGAGACCCAGTACTTC. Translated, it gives CASSLDRGRWQETQYF.

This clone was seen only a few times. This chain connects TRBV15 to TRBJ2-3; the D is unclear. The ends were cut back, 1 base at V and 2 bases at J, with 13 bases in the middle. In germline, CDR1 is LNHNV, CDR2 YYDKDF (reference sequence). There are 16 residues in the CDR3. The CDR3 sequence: CATSRVRSGPTDTQYF. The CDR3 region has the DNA TGTGCCACCAGCAGAGTCCGATCGGGTCCCACAGATACGCAGTATTTT.

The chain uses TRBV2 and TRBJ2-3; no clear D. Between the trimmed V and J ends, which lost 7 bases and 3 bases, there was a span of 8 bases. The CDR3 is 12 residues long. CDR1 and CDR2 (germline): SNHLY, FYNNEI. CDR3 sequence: CASTGLTDTQYF. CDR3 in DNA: TGTGCCAGCACTGGATTGACAGATACGCAGTATTTT.

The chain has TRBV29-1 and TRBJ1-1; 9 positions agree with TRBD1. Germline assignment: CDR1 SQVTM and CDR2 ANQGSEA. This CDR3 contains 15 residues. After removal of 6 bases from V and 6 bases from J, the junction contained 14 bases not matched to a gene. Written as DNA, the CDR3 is TGCAGCGTCGACCGGGACAGGGCAGGGTGGCCTGAAGCTTTCTTT. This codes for CSVDRDRAGWPEAFF.

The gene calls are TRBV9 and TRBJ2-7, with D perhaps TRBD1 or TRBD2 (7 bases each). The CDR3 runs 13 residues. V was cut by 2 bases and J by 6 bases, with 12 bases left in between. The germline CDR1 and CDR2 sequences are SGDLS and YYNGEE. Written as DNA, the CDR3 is TGTGCCAGCAGCGTCCAGGGGGAGGGCGAGCAGTACGTC. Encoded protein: CASSVQGEGEQYV.

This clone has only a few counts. The DNA for the CDR3 is TGTGCCTGGGACCTCATGAACACTGAAGCTTTCTTT. Translated, it gives CAWDLMNTEAFF. The V call is TRBV30, the J call TRBJ1-1, with D unclear. Germline V gene lookup returns CDR1 GTSNPN and CDR2 SVGIG (reference sequence). The germline V and J ends were trimmed by 5 bases and 0 bases, with 7 bases remaining between them. The CDR3 contains 12 residues.